This TCR beta chain was recovered during a study of OX40 agonist ivuxolimab in advanced cancers. About the research overall: Patients' therapy was ivuxolimab, an antibody that acts as an agonist of OX40 (CD134). Participants could have had prior anti-PD-1, anti-PD-L1 or anti-CTLA-4 therapy, and roughly 39% had some.

Per germline, CDR1 LGHNA and CDR2 YSLEER. The CDR3 length is 15 residues. V gave up 1 base and J gave up 1 base, with 9 bases separating them. Generated by immunoSEQ multiplex PCR, the TCRdb table keeps only in-frame clones and is missing some. Of about 60,000 clones listed, 86% are singletons. The chain uses TRBV4-3 and TRBJ2-3; D ambiguous. Sequencing used CD4+ or CD8+ T cells sorted from blood, obtained in a trial of the OX40 agonist ivuxolimab. The TCR was taken from an adult with an advanced solid tumor such as melanoma, head and neck, liver or kidney cancer. The CDR3 nucleotides read TGCGCCAGCAGCCAAGGTCCTGGTGGCACAGATACGCAGTATTTT. The encoded protein is CASSQGPGGTDTQYF.